This TCR beta chain was recovered during a study of T-cell memory formation after mild COVID-19. Overall study results and limits: Pre-infection memory harbored some responding clones, suggesting cross-reactive memory joined.

The CDR3 covers 13 residues. Germline assignment: CDR1 MNHEY and CDR2 SMNVEV (reference sequence). Trimming pared 2 bases from V and 4 bases from J, leaving 8 bases between. A single record per CDR3 protein comes from TCRdb applying MiXCR to the 5' RACE reads. The sample shows hundreds of thousands of distinct CDR3 sequences, less than 25% of them seen only once. Regarding this clonotype: Its antigen is as yet unknown.

The sequenced material came from PBMCs or a T cell subset sorted from them (not recorded which). The rearrangement links TRBV27 to TRBJ1-2; unclear D gene. The sequence was collected from an adult woman who had mild COVID-19 (a few samples of this study predate the infection). Cell type and time point are not known. The CDR3 sequence is CASSLSSGYGYTF. In DNA form, the CDR3 reads TGTGCCAGCAGTTTAAGTTCGGGCTATGGCTACACCTTC.